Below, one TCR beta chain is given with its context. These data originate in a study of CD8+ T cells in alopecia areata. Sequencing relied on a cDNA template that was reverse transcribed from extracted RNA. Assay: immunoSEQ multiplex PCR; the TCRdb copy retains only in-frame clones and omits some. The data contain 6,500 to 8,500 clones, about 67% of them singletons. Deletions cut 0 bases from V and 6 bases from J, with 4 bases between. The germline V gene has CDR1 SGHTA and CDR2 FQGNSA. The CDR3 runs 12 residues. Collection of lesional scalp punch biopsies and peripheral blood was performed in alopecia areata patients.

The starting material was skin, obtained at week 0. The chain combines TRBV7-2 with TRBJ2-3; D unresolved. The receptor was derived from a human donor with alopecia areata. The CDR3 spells CASSLAWDTQYF. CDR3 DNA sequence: TGTGCCAGCAGCTTAGCATGGGATACGCAGTATTTT.